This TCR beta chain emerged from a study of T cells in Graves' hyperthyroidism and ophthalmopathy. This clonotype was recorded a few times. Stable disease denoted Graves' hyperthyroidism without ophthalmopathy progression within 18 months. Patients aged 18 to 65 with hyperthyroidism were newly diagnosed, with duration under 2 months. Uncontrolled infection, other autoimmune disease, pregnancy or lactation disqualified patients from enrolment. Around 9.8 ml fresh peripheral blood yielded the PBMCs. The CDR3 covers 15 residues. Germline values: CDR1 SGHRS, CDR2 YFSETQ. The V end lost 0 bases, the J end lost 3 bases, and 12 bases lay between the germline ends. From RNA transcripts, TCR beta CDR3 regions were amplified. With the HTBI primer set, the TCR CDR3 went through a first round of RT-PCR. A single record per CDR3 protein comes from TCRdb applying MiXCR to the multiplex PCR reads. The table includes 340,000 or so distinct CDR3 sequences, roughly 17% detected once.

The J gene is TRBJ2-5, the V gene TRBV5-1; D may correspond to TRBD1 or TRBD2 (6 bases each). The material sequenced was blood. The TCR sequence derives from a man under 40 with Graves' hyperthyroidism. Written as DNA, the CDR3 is TGCGCCAGCAGCTTGGGGAGGGGGTCGGAAGAGACCCAGTACTTC. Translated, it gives CASSLGRGSEETQYF.